The 15 T cell receptor beta chains listed next were all sequenced from one sample in a study of T-cell memory formation after mild COVID-19. TCRdb fed the 5' RACE reads into MiXCR, producing one record per CDR3 protein. The sample includes around 470,000 distinct CDR3 sequences, 20% of them seen just once. The sequenced sample consisted of PBMCs or a T cell subset sorted from them (not recorded which). Receptors were obtained from an adult woman who had mild COVID-19 (a few samples of this study predate the infection). Cell type and time point are not known.

This clonotype appeared many times. The chain links TRBV5-1 to TRBJ1-2; TRBD1 aligns across 9 bases. The CDR3 has 15 residues. From germline, CDR1 is SGHRS and CDR2 YFSETQ. V lost 3 bases to trimming and J lost 5 bases; unmatched junction nucleotides: 8. Written as DNA, the CDR3 is TGCGCCAGCAGCTCGGGACAGGGATGGGGATATGGCTACACCTTC. It yields the protein CASSSGQGWGYGYTF.

This clonotype was counted between two and nine times. V gene TRBV20-1 combines with J gene TRBJ2-7; 10 nucleotides align to TRBD1. The V and J ends lost 7 bases and 5 bases, in that order; junction bases with no gene match: 8. The CDR3 consists of 13 residues. Germline CDR1 is DFQATT and CDR2 is SNEGSKA (reference sequence). CDR3 sequence (DNA): TGCAGTGTTTTCCCCGACAGGGGGCACGAGCAGTACTTC. It encodes CSVFPDRGHEQYF.

This clonotype was picked up a small number of times. The V gene is TRBV3-1, the J gene TRBJ2-7; 10 bases are shared with TRBD1. V lost 4 bases, J lost 9 bases, and 6 bases stayed unmatched. Looked up from germline, CDR1 is LGHDT and CDR2 is YNNKEL (reference sequence). This CDR3 has 13 residues. The CDR3 sequence: CASSRDRGPPQYF. DNA for the CDR3: TGTGCCAGCAGCCGGGACAGGGGACCCCCGCAGTACTTC.

This clonotype was picked up a small number of times. The rearrangement links TRBV30 to TRBJ2-2; TRBD2 matches at 14 bases. Per the germline V gene, CDR1 is GTSNPN and CDR2 is SVGIG (reference sequence). There are 17 residues in the CDR3. Germline trimming cut 4 bases from V and 5 bases from J; bases unmatched to any gene: 9. In nucleotides, the CDR3 is TGTGCCTGGATCTCGGGACTAGCGGGAGTCACGACCGGGGAGCTGTTTTTT. Translation: CAWISGLAGVTTGELFF.

The rearrangement joins TRBV5-1 to TRBJ2-5; tentatively, D is TRBD2 (5 bases). V was shortened by 3 bases and J by 3 bases, with 12 bases between the two germline ends. The germline CDR1 and CDR2 sequences are SGHRS and YFSETQ. CDR3 length equals 14 residues. CDR3: CASSWGSAEETQYF. CDR3 sequence (DNA): TGCGCCAGCAGCTGGGGTAGCGCGGAAGAGACCCAGTACTTC.

The chain couples TRBV5-1 to TRBJ2-3; possibly TRBD2 for D (6 bases). Per germline, CDR1 SGHRS and CDR2 YFSETQ. CDR3 length: 16 residues. Trimming cost V 4 bases and J 1 base, with 16 bases left between them. This CDR3 reads CASSPPGGDGTDTQYF. The CDR3, as DNA: TGCGCCAGCAGCCCCCCCGGCGGGGACGGCACAGATACGCAGTATTTT. The variable domain in full, completed from reference TRBV5-1 and TRBJ2-3, reads KAGVTQTPRYLIKTRGQQVTLSCSPISGHRSVSWYQQTPGQGLQFLFEYFSETQRNKGNFPGRFSGRQFSNSRSEMNVSTLELGDSALYLCASSPPGGDGTDTQYFGPGTRLTVL.

This chain uses TRBV9 with TRBJ1-2; D ambiguous. The CDR3 is 15 residues long. The germline CDR1 and CDR2 sequences are SGDLS and YYNGEE. Trimming removed 1 base at V and 6 bases at J, with 16 bases between. CDR3 region: CASSVRGDTTDGYTF. The CDR3 DNA is TGTGCCAGCAGCGTAAGAGGTGACACGACGGATGGCTACACCTTC.

In its sample, this clonotype was seen a few times. The chain recombines TRBV7-9 with TRBJ2-3; 8 nucleotides match TRBD2. Germline V gene sequence: CDR1 SEHNR, CDR2 FQNEAQ (reference sequence). The CDR3 has 15 residues. Losses at the gene ends were 5 bases for V and 4 bases for J; bases not matched to a gene: 8. The CDR3 sequence is CASSPRAGVSDTQYF. In nucleotides, the CDR3 is TGTGCCAGCAGCCCCAGAGCGGGAGTGTCAGATACGCAGTATTTT.

This clonotype was detected a few times. J is TRBJ2-2 and V is TRBV21-1; the table's D call TRBD2 went unverified against the DNA. TRBV21-1 is classified as a pseudogene. The CDR3 has 17 residues. CDR3 loop: CASSLTCRWEYTGELFF. The CDR3 nucleotides are TGTGCCAGCAGCCTCACATGTAGGTGGGAGTACACCGGGGAGCTGTTTTTT.

V gene TRBV4-1 combines with J gene TRBJ2-1; D call uncertain. The CDR3 length is 15 residues. From germline, CDR1 is MGHRA and CDR2 YSYEKL. V was trimmed by 1 base and J by 5 bases, leaving 12 bases between them. The CDR3 loop reads CASSQVVGPNNEQFF. Written as DNA, the CDR3 is TGCGCCAGCAGCCAAGTCGTCGGACCCAACAATGAGCAGTTCTTC.

CDR3 DNA sequence: TGCGCCAGCAGCCAAGCCCGGACTGGGAACACTGAAGCTTTCTTT. Translated, it gives CASSQARTGNTEAFF. The chain links TRBV4-1 to TRBJ1-1, with unresolved D. Per the germline V gene, CDR1 is MGHRA and CDR2 is YSYEKL. The CDR3 length is 15 residues. The V and J ends lost 1 base and 1 base respectively, with 10 bases between them.

The rearrangement uses TRBV29-1 and TRBJ2-2, with 11 bases lining up with TRBD2. Germline lookup yields CDR1 SQVTM and CDR2 ANQGSEA. Trimming removed 5 bases from V and 7 bases from J; junction bases left unmatched: 6. The CDR3 has 14 residues. CDR3 sequence: CSVNSGRAVGELFF. The DNA of the CDR3 is TGCAGCGTTAATAGCGGGAGGGCCGTCGGGGAGCTGTTTTTT.

This chain links TRBV29-1 with TRBJ1-1; the D is unclear. The CDR3 is 10 residues long. The V end was cut by 4 bases, the J end by 11 bases, with 11 bases between. From germline, CDR1 is SQVTM and CDR2 ANQGSEA. This chain's CDR3 is CSVGQAEAFF. The DNA of the CDR3 is TGCAGCGTTGGTCAGGCAGAGGCTTTCTTT. Filled out from reference TRBV29-1 and TRBJ1-1, the complete variable domain reads SAVISQKPSRDICQRGTSLTIQCQVDSQVTMMFWYRQQPGQSLTLIATANQGSEATYESGFVIDKFPISRPNLTFSTLTVSNMSPEDSSIYLCSVGQAEAFFGQGTRLTVV.

The V and J genes are TRBV12-3 or TRBV12-4 and TRBJ2-7; 8 nucleotides match TRBD2. The CDR3 has 14 residues. V dropped 6 bases and J dropped 0; count of bases not matched to a gene: 4. DNA of the CDR3: TGTGCCAGCAGGAGGACTAGCAACTCCTACGAGCAGTACTTC. Residues: CASRRTSNSYEQYF.

The CDR3 DNA reads as TGTGCCAGCAGCTCACAGGTTCTAAATTCGATCACTGAAGCTTTCTTT. Protein sequence: CASSSQVLNSITEAFF. This chain connects TRBV7-8 to TRBJ1-1, with D tentatively TRBD1 (5 bases). The CDR3 extends over 16 amino acids. Germline V gene lookup returns CDR1 SGHVS and CDR2 FQNEAQ. V lost 4 bases and J 4 bases, leaving 19 bases between the germline ends.